This paragraph reports one TCR beta chain. What it binds is not known. These data come from a study of cytomegalovirus exposure and HLA in healthy donors. PCR employed 60 Vbeta and 13 Jbeta primers. Only in-frame clones appear in the TCRdb table, and some are missing; sequencing was by immunoSEQ multiplex PCR. Of about 140,000 clones listed, 80% are singletons. Broader study findings: The productive fraction for most TCR beta V segments was about 90% or about 30% in an earlier analysis.

Trimming stripped 0 bases from V and 0 bases from J, with 11 bases between. CDR3 length equals 15 residues. The germline V gene encodes CDR1 SQVTM and CDR2 ANQGSEA. V and J are TRBV29-1 and TRBJ2-5; the D gene is possibly TRBD2 (5 bases). Sequenced input: PBMCs. The sequence was collected from a man aged 40-55 years in good health and CMV-seropositive. This CDR3 is CSVEDWETYQETQYF. In DNA form, the CDR3 reads TGCAGCGTTGAAGATTGGGAGACGTACCAAGAGACCCAGTACTTC.